This TCR beta chain appears in the sequencing data of a study of T cell responses to AZD1222 COVID-19 vaccine. Some clones are missing from TCRdb's copy, which holds only in-frame ones; the method was immunoSEQ multiplex PCR. The sample lists over 100,000 clones, approximately 86% occurring once. Germline CDR1 and CDR2: SGHTA and FQGNSA. The V and J ends lost 1 base and 3 bases respectively, with 7 bases between them. The CDR3 extends over 13 amino acids. The sequence came from an adult in good health. The chain combines TRBV7-2 with TRBJ2-7; D uncertain. Here the sequenced sample was peripheral blood, taken on day 0 of MenACWY control vaccination. The CDR3 bases are TGTGCCAGCAGCTTAGGGTTTGACTACGAGCAGTACTTC. This sequence encodes CASSLGFDYEQYF. The entire variable domain, with the rest obtained from reference TRBV7-2 and TRBJ2-7, is as follows: GAGVSQSPSNKVTEKGKDVELRCDPISGHTALYWYRQSLGQGLEFLIYFQGNSAPDKSGLPSDRFSAERTGGSVSTLTIQRTQQEDSAVYLCASSLGFDYEQYFGPGTRLTVT.